A single sample gave rise to the 31 T cell receptor beta chains below, sequenced in a study of T cells in Graves' hyperthyroidism and ophthalmopathy. RNA transcripts were the template for amplifying TCR beta CDR3 regions. A set of HTBI primers served as the primers for a first-round RT-PCR of the TCR CDR3. TCRdb re-called the multiplex PCR reads with MiXCR, one entry per CDR3 protein. The sample gives 650,000 to 750,000 distinct CDR3 sequences, less than 15% of which show up once; about 10% is in the top ten. The specimen sequenced was blood. The source of these receptors is a woman between 18 and 29 years old with Graves' hyperthyroidism.

This clonotype was seen many times. This rearrangement joins TRBV11-2 to TRBJ1-2; no reliable D call. CDR3 size: 14 residues. The V end was cut by 2 bases, the J end by 2 bases, with 9 bases between. Germline V gives CDR1 SGHAT, CDR2 FQNNGV. The CDR3 DNA reads as TGTGCCAGCAGCTTACAGGTCGGGAACTATGGCTACACCTTC. This encodes CASSLQVGNYGYTF.

This clonotype was seen many times. This sequence joins TRBV11-2 and TRBJ2-1; D not certain. Trimming took 3 bases from V and 4 from J, leaving 13 bases between them. The V gene's germline CDR1 is SGHAT and CDR2 FQNNGV. CDR3 size: 15 residues. The CDR3 region is CASSFSGWGYNEQFF. The CDR3 DNA is TGTGCCAGCAGCTTTAGTGGTTGGGGATACAATGAGCAGTTCTTC.

This clonotype was seen a handful of times. This sequence joins TRBV29-1 and TRBJ2-7, with a weak D call TRBD1 (5 bases). V dropped 1 base and J dropped 2 bases, with 18 bases sitting between them. Per the germline V gene, CDR1 is SQVTM and CDR2 is ANQGSEA. The CDR3 consists of 16 residues. The CDR3, as DNA: TGCAGCGTTGAAGTCCTCGTACAGGATCCACCCTACGAGCAGTACTTC. It codes for CSVEVLVQDPPYEQYF.

This chain links TRBV18 with TRBJ2-1; 10 bases map to TRBD2. V dropped 0 bases and J dropped 0; count of bases not matched to a gene: 2. The CDR3 spans 17 residues. The V gene's germline CDR1 is KGHSH and CDR2 LQKENI. The CDR3 bases are TGTGCCAGCTCACCACCGGGACTAGCGTACTCCTACAATGAGCAGTTCTTC. Translating gives CASSPPGLAYSYNEQFF.

This clonotype was found many times. A junction end diverges from the germline sequence, so it may reflect a read error. The CDR3 spells CASSQGTSTDTQYF. The CDR3 DNA follows: TGTGCCAGCAGCCAAGGGACTAGCACAGATACGCAGTATTTT. The J gene is TRBJ2-3, the V gene TRBV4-3, with a tentative D call TRBD2 (6 bases). This CDR3 spans 14 amino acids. Germline V gene lookup returns CDR1 LGHNA and CDR2 YSLEER.

This clonotype has a handful of counts. The chain combines TRBV4-1 with TRBJ2-7; tentatively, D is TRBD2 (5 bases). Germline loops: CDR1 MGHRA, CDR2 YSYEKL. Trimming took off 4 bases at V and 2 bases at J, with 15 bases between the two ends. This CDR3 contains 15 residues. Here the CDR3 DNA reads TGCGCCAGCAGCCCCCGGGCGGGCCTCACCTACGAGCAGTACTTC. It specifies CASSPRAGLTYEQYF.

In its sample, this clonotype was seen a few times. V usage is TRBV30 and J usage is TRBJ1-5, with 7 bases fitting TRBD1. CDR1 is GTSNPN and CDR2 is SVGIG in the germline V gene (reference sequence). The CDR3 covers 18 residues. Unmatched junction bases numbered 12, after V lost 0 bases and J lost 1 base. CDR3 nucleotide sequence: TGTGCCTGGAGTGTACCCCGACAGGGCGGGGGAAGCAATCAGCCCCAGCATTTT. It yields the protein CAWSVPRQGGGSNQPQHF. Full variable domain (remainder filled in from reference TRBV30 and TRBJ1-5): SQTIHQWPATLVQPVGSPLSLECTVEGTSNPNLYWYRQAAGRGLQLLFYSVGIGQISSEVPQNLSASRPQDRQFILSSKKLLLSDSGFYLCAWSVPRQGGGSNQPQHFGDGTRLSIL.

The chain carries TRBV25-1 and TRBJ1-3; no clear D. The germline V gene encodes CDR1 MGHDK and CDR2 SYGVNS. The CDR3 sequence is 13 residues long. Trimming left V 5 bases short and J 0 bases short, with 5 bases between. The CDR3 protein is CASSQASGNTIYF. The CDR3 DNA is TGTGCCAGCAGTCAGGCCTCTGGAAACACCATATATTTT.

The rearrangement links TRBV20-1 to TRBJ1-1; 11 positions agree with TRBD1. CDR3 length: 14 amino acids. CDR1 is DFQATT and CDR2 is SNEGSKA in the germline V gene (reference sequence). V shed 5 bases and J 6 bases; nucleotides not matched to a gene: 8. The CDR3 protein is CSAPRGQGAPEAFF. The CDR3 bases are TGCAGTGCTCCACGCGGACAGGGGGCGCCTGAAGCTTTCTTT.

This clonotype turned up a few times. The chain uses TRBV5-5 and TRBJ2-1; 9 bases line up with TRBD2. Germline-derived CDR1 and CDR2 are SGHKS and YYEKEE (reference sequence). This CDR3 has 15 amino acids. Trimming at V came to 3 bases and at J to 7 bases, leaving 8 bases not matched to a gene. The CDR3 spells CASSYVAGEINEQFF. In DNA, the CDR3 is TGTGCCAGCAGCTATGTAGCGGGAGAAATAAATGAGCAGTTCTTC.

The V and J genes are TRBV25-1 and TRBJ2-2; D unresolved. Trimming took off 5 bases at V and 2 bases at J, with 6 bases between the two ends. Germline values: CDR1 MGHDK, CDR2 SYGVNS. The CDR3 is 13 residues long. DNA of the CDR3: TGTGCCAGCAGTCGCGATAACACCGGGGAGCTGTTTTTT. Translated, it gives CASSRDNTGELFF.

At least ten counts were recorded for this clonotype. The V call is TRBV7-2, the J call TRBJ2-1; TRBD1 agrees at 11 bases. Germline V gene lookup returns CDR1 SGHTA and CDR2 FQGNSA. With V trimmed by 5 bases and J by 6 bases, 6 bases remained unmatched. CDR3 length equals 15 residues. CDR3 nucleotide sequence: TGTGCCAGCAGCGCCAGGGACAGGGGGGTCAATGAGCAGTTCTTC. This encodes CASSARDRGVNEQFF.

This clonotype was observed at least ten times. The CDR3 is CASSQDWASSYNEQFF. CDR3 nucleotide sequence: TGCGCCAGCAGCCAAGATTGGGCGAGTTCTTACAATGAGCAGTTCTTC. This chain links TRBV4-3 with TRBJ2-1, with D uncertain. Germline V gene data show CDR1 as LGHNA and CDR2 as YSLEER. CDR3 size: 16 residues. Trimming stripped 0 bases from V and 4 bases from J, with 13 bases between.

The table lists this clonotype with a few counts. The chain carries TRBV7-9 and TRBJ2-1; TRBD1 matches 10 bases. There are 15 residues in the CDR3. CDR1 is SEHNR and CDR2 is FQNEAQ in the germline V gene (reference sequence). The V gene end was trimmed by 5 bases and the J gene end by 3 bases; junction bases not matched to a gene: 4. CDR3 DNA sequence: TGTGCCAGCAGCCGGGGACAGGGGTACTACAATGAGCAGTTCTTC. Translated: CASSRGQGYYNEQFF.

This clonotype has ten or more counts. V is TRBV7-9 and J is TRBJ2-1; 9 nucleotides line up with TRBD1. The germline CDR1 and CDR2 sequences are SEHNR and FQNEAQ (reference sequence). The junction had 15 bases not matched to a gene; V was cut back by 5 bases and J by 7 bases. The CDR3 covers 17 residues. Here the CDR3 reads CASSPYPGQGTGNEQFF. DNA of the CDR3: TGTGCCAGCAGCCCGTACCCGGGACAGGGTACGGGAAATGAGCAGTTCTTC.

This clonotype was seen at least ten times. V and J are TRBV6-2 or TRBV6-3 and TRBJ2-7, with D maybe TRBD1 (6 bases). There are 16 residues in the CDR3. The V and J ends lost 0 bases and 0 bases respectively, with 12 bases between them. Germline values: CDR1 MNHEY, CDR2 SVGEGT. This CDR3 is CASSYSTTGASYEQYF. The CDR3 DNA reads TGTGCCAGCAGTTACTCGACGACAGGCGCCTCCTACGAGCAGTACTTC.

This clonotype was counted between two and nine times. The chain recombines TRBV30 with TRBJ2-1; TRBD1 is a possible D gene (5 bases). Germline V gene sequence: CDR1 GTSNPN, CDR2 SVGIG (reference sequence). V lost 0 bases to trimming and J lost 4 bases, with 13 bases between them. This CDR3 spans 15 amino acids. The CDR3 nucleotides read TGTGCCTGGAGTGTACCCTTTGACAGTTACAATGAGCAGTTCTTC. Encoded protein: CAWSVPFDSYNEQFF.

This clonotype showed up many times. The chain combines TRBV30 with TRBJ2-5; TRBD2 matches at 10 bases. The CDR3 covers 15 residues. Germline values: CDR1 GTSNPN, CDR2 SVGIG (reference sequence). V shed 3 bases and J 4 bases; nucleotides not matched to a gene: 8. The CDR3: CAWRLLAGKRETQYF. CDR3 nucleotide sequence: TGTGCCTGGAGACTACTAGCGGGAAAGAGAGAGACCCAGTACTTC. The variable domain in full, with the rest retrieved from reference TRBV30 and TRBJ2-5, is SQTIHQWPATLVQPVGSPLSLECTVEGTSNPNLYWYRQAAGRGLQLLFYSVGIGQISSEVPQNLSASRPQDRQFILSSKKLLLSDSGFYLCAWRLLAGKRETQYFGPGTRLLVL.

Concerning this clonotype: A much more abundant neighbour one base away suggests this may be a read error. V gene TRBV24-1 combines with J gene TRBJ2-1; tentative D call: TRBD1 (6 bases). The DNA matches TRBJ2-7 better at its end, which makes the J call doubtful. The CDR3 runs 17 residues. Germline CDR1 KGHDR, CDR2 SFDVKD. Here the CDR3 reads CATSEPQGVSSYNEQYF. The DNA of the CDR3 is TGTGCCACCAGTGAACCACAGGGAGTGAGCTCCTACAATGAGCAGTACTTC.

At least ten counts were recorded for this clonotype. This chain links TRBV30 with TRBJ1-4; perhaps TRBD1 as D (6 bases). Trimming removed 4 bases at V and 7 bases at J, with 19 bases between. Germline V lookup: CDR1 GTSNPN, CDR2 SVGIG (reference sequence). The CDR3 is 15 residues long. The chain's CDR3 is CAWNQRTVGGEKLFF. CDR3 nucleotides: TGTGCCTGGAACCAACGGACAGTGGGCGGTGAAAAACTGTTTTTT.

The table lists this clonotype with many counts. This chain links TRBV7-2 with TRBJ2-2, with D possibly being TRBD2 (5 bases). V was cut by 0 bases and J by 7 bases, with 6 bases left in between. This CDR3 is 13 amino acids long. Germline assignment: CDR1 SGHTA and CDR2 FQGNSA. CDR3 amino acids: CASSLARDGELFF. The DNA of the CDR3 is TGTGCCAGCAGCTTAGCCCGGGACGGGGAGCTGTTTTTT.

On this clonotype: Because it lacks the conserved phenylalanine or tryptophan at the end, this CDR3 is likely a read error. V usage is TRBV6-2 or TRBV6-3 and J usage is TRBJ1-6, with D uncertain. The length of the CDR3 is 14 residues. Germline values: CDR1 MNHEY, CDR2 SVGEGT. The CDR3 reads CASSYEGRYSPLHL. In DNA form, the CDR3 reads TGTGCCAGCAGTTACGAAGGCAGATATTCGCCCCTCCACCTT.

The V gene is TRBV5-1, the J gene TRBJ2-7, with a possible D match to TRBD1 (6 bases). The V end was cut by 2 bases, the J end by 7 bases, with 16 bases between. CDR3 length: 14 residues. Germline V lookup: CDR1 SGHRS, CDR2 YFSETQ. The CDR3 here is CASSFLGVGQEQYF. In nucleotides, the CDR3 is TGCGCCAGCAGCTTTTTGGGCGTTGGACAGGAGCAGTACTTC.

The gene calls are TRBV2 and TRBJ1-1; D gene uncertain. The V gene lost 6 bases and the J gene lost 4 bases, with 18 bases spanning the gap. This CDR3 is built from 15 residues. Germline CDR1 and CDR2: SNHLY and FYNNEI. CDR3 in DNA: TGTGCCAGCAGGCAGGAGGGCGGCAAGGGCACTGAAGCTTTCTTT. Its protein product is CASRQEGGKGTEAFF.

This clonotype came up many times. The V call is TRBV28, the J call TRBJ2-2; D may correspond to TRBD1 or TRBD2 (5 bases each). Trimming stripped 6 bases from V and 4 bases from J, with 12 bases between. This CDR3 region has 14 residues. The germline gives CDR1 MDHEN, CDR2 SYDVKM. CDR3: CASRDGTGTGELFF. The CDR3 DNA sequence: TGTGCCAGCAGGGATGGGACGGGCACCGGGGAGCTGTTTTTT.

This clonotype was seen a handful of times. A much larger clone differs by one base, so this may be a read error. The chain employs TRBV28 and TRBJ2-7; D is unclear. The length of the CDR3 is 14 residues. With 6 bases removed from V and 3 bases from J, the gap between germline ends came to 15 bases. Germline CDR1 is MDHEN and CDR2 is SYDVKM. For the CDR3, the DNA is TGTGCCAGCAGCAGCGCGCTAGTGGGCTACGAGCAGTACTTC. Protein sequence: CASSSALVGYEQYF.

V and J are TRBV6-2 or TRBV6-3 and TRBJ1-5; unclear D gene. The CDR3 sequence is 15 residues long. Trimming cost V 6 bases and J 4 bases, with 16 bases left between them. Germline lookup yields CDR1 MNHEY and CDR2 SVGEGT. CDR3 protein: CASSDGPGYNQPQHF. Written as DNA, the CDR3 is TGTGCCAGCAGCGACGGGCCTGGCTATAATCAGCCCCAGCATTTT.

The sample holds many counts of this clonotype. The rearrangement links TRBV6-6 to TRBJ2-7, with 8 bases lining up with TRBD1. Trimming removed 0 bases from V and 6 bases from J; junction bases left unmatched: 7. The CDR3 totals 15 residues. The germline V gene has CDR1 MNHNY and CDR2 SVGAGI (reference sequence). The DNA of the CDR3 is TGTGCCAGCAGTTACTCGAGTACCAGGGGGCGCGAGCAGTACTTC. This encodes CASSYSSTRGREQYF.

This clonotype has more than one count but fewer than ten. The chain joins TRBV12-3 or TRBV12-4 to TRBJ1-3, with a weak D call TRBD1 (6 bases). Trimming took off 10 bases at V and 0 bases at J, with 13 bases between the two ends. CDR3 size: 14 residues. The CDR3 coding sequence is TGTGCCACGAGACAGGCGAGCTCTGGAAACACCATATATTTT. Its translation is CATRQASSGNTIYF.

This clonotype appeared many times. This chain connects TRBV5-8 to TRBJ2-1; the match to TRBD2 covers 10 bases. V was pared by 2 bases and J by 12 bases, with 11 bases of the junction left unmatched. This CDR3 has 15 amino acids. The V gene's germline CDR1 is SGHTS and CDR2 YDEGEE. The CDR3 DNA is TGTGCCAGCAGCTTACTAGCGGGGAGTACTCGGGCGCAGTTCTTC. Translated: CASSLLAGSTRAQFF.

Many counts were recorded for this clonotype. The J gene is TRBJ1-2, the V gene TRBV30, with D unclear. The CDR3 has 12 amino acids. Germline lookup yields CDR1 GTSNPN and CDR2 SVGIG (reference sequence). Trimming cost V 4 bases and J 9 bases, with 15 bases left between them. In DNA, the CDR3 is TGTGCCTGGACTCCCAACGGATTCCGCTACACCTTC. It translates to CAWTPNGFRYTF.